This T cell receptor beta chain is drawn from a study of OX40 agonist ivuxolimab in advanced cancers. In the study overall: Ivuxolimab was a fully human IgG2 agonistic monoclonal antibody targeting the costimulatory receptor OX40 (CD134). Intravenous ivuxolimab was administered to patients every 2 weeks at six dose levels: 0.01, 0.1, 0.3, 1.5, 3 and 10 mg/kg. Of the approximately 50 patients in dose escalation, 19 had hepatocellular carcinoma, around 15 had melanoma, 9 had renal cell carcinoma and 9 had head and neck cancer. In the dose-escalation cohort, 65% to 90% of patients were male, and the mean age was approximately 60 years, with a range of about 20 to 79. Patients were allowed to have had prior anti-PD-1, anti-PD-L1 or anti-CTLA-4 therapy, and roughly 40% of the dose-escalation patients had been treated with checkpoint inhibitors. Partial responses occurred in three dose-escalation patients, of whom one had hepatocellular carcinoma and two had cutaneous melanoma. Peripheral TCRbeta sequencing aimed to test whether ivuxolimab altered TCR sequence diversity and caused clonal T-cell expansion. The monotherapy dose-escalation portion (N ≈ 55 patients) of the phase I ivuxolimab trial is reported in the paper. Study-wide conclusions, independent of this receptor: Low levels of normalized T-cell clonal expansion were also shown by some nonresponding patients. After ivuxolimab, more expanded clones were found on average in CD8+ T cells than in CD4+ T cells. At doses from 0.1 to 3.0 mg/kg, clonal expansion was seen in both CD4+ and CD8+ blood T cells between baseline and week 6. Antigen specificity was not determined for the clonally expanded peripheral T cells. In the 0.1-3.0 mg/kg groups, partial responders were among the patients with the lowest normalized peripheral clonal expansion, particularly in CD8+ T cells.

A word on this clone: The antigen it recognizes is unknown. No per-base quality is available; no much larger clone lies one base away.

V is cut by 3 bases and J by 5 bases, and the space between the germline ends is 13 bases. CDR1 and CDR2, looked up from the germline V gene (reference sequence), are GTSNPN and SVGIG. Its CDR3 holds 13 amino acids, cysteine through phenylalanine. Only the CDR3 part of the read is kept: 39 bases, read in frame from the first base. Patients with a history of autoimmune disease or receiving systemic immunosuppression were excluded from the trial. Peripheral blood for TCR sequencing was collected from all dose cohorts at baseline, on cycle 4 day 1, and on cycle 7 day 1. The samples were taken from a phase I, first-in-human, multicenter, open-label dose-escalation trial of ivuxolimab. Adults with locally advanced or metastatic melanoma, renal cell carcinoma, hepatocellular carcinoma or head and neck squamous cell carcinoma were enrolled in the trial. Before TCR sequencing, CD4+ and CD8+ T cells were separately sorted from peripheral blood.

Genomic DNA was extracted from sorted cells for sequencing of the TCRbeta CDR3 region. The immunoSEQ Assay was used to sequence the TCRbeta CDR3 regions. In its TCRdb copy, this immuneACCESS table keeps in-frame sequences only and misses some clones. Where compared with another copy, unresolved V genes explain less than half of these, and the others have no known cause. This sample gives about 82,000 clones in total; approximately 89% of them show up just once. The leading ten clones occupy roughly 0.22% of the sample. The sequenced sample was CD4+ or CD8+ T cells sorted from blood, obtained in a trial of the OX40 agonist ivuxolimab. The chain employs TRBV30 and TRBJ1-1, with no confidently assigned D gene. This clonotype originated in an adult with an advanced solid tumor such as melanoma, head and neck, liver or kidney cancer. The CDR3 here reads CAWRRQRSTEAFF. The DNA sequence follows: TGTGCCTGGAGGAGGCAACGGTCGACTGAAGCTTTCTTT. The variable domain in full, with residues beyond the CDR3 obtained from the reference TRBV30 and TRBJ1-1 genes, is SQTIHQWPATLVQPVGSPLSLECTVEGTSNPNLYWYRQAAGRGLQLLFYSVGIGQISSEVPQNLSASRPQDRQFILSSKKLLLSDSGFYLCAWRRQRSTEAFFGQGTRLTVV.